This T cell receptor (beta chain) was sequenced in a study of blood T cell repertoires in COVID-19 (dated by TCRdb to about 2020). A note on the overall study: Samples covering the acute and convalescent phases of COVID-19 were provided by collaborators in the United States, Italy and Spain. The material from the prospective study consisted of cDNA or gDNA derived from T cells, B-cell-depleted T cells, or PBMCs. Deeply sampled blood TCRbeta repertoires from subjects exposed to, actively infected with, or recovered from COVID-19 were included in the dataset. The repertoires were made available in a free public database intended to serve as a resource for research on the immune response to SARS-CoV-2. Samples were obtained from the ongoing ImmuneRACE study (first 160 participants) and from 1,254 subjects provided by 6 global collaborators. A de-identified subject ID, COVID-19 status, age in years and sex were almost always included in the sample metadata. Where available, HLA class I and class II types were taken from metadata supplied by the sample provider and were not determined by assay-based typing. The study at large found these results: The quantity of clinical and demographic metadata differed by source and by participant and was supplied without curation.

CDR1 is given as LGHDT and CDR2 as YNNKEL, both from the germline V gene (reference sequence). Trimmed from V: 11 bases; trimmed from J: 0 bases; junction bases lacking a gene match: 6. Inclusive of the bounding cysteine and phenylalanine, the CDR3 is 14 residues long. Only the CDR3 part of the read is kept: 42 bases, read in frame from the first base. Worth noting for this clone: Its antigen is not yet known. No much larger clone is present one base from it, and per-base qualities are unavailable.

The immunoSEQ Assay, a bias-controlled multiplex PCR, was used to amplify TCRbeta CDR3 regions from genomic DNA. Turning to the authors' computational methods: The number of nucleated cells in each sample was estimated by amplification of reference gene primers within the assay. Sequence reads were collapsed and filtered to measure the absolute abundance of every unique TCRbeta CDR3 rearrangement. For each sample, productive Simpson clonality was calculated as the square root of Simpson's diversity index over productive rearrangements. This is the immuneACCESS table as TCRdb keeps it, with only in-frame sequences that have V and J called. A part of the clones is gone; compared with another copy, unresolved V genes explain less than half, and the rest is unexplained. From that table come the V and J calls and clone size; the DNA was used to work out D and trimming. Counted in this sample were approximately 170,000 clones; more than 85% of them appeared once. Of the sample, less than 1.5% falls within the top ten clones.

Whole blood was collected in K2EDTA tubes by collaborating institutions according to the institutions' own protocols. For TCRbeta analysis, collaborators shipped samples in one of three forms: frozen whole blood, isolated PBMCs, or DNA extracted from either of those sample types. The chain joins TRBV3-1 (or the pseudogene TRBV3-2) to TRBJ1-3, with 8 bases matching TRBD1. The sample consisted of peripheral blood. This receptor was taken from a man aged 25 to 40 with acute or convalescent COVID-19. The encoded CDR3 is CAAGQGVSGNTIYF. The sequenced DNA is TGTGCCGCAGGACAGGGTGTCTCTGGAAACACCATATATTTT.